This TCR beta chain was found in a study of T cells in tuberculosis. Study-level points and caveats: T cells binding CD1B-GMM tetramer weakly possibly escaped the sort.

Sorting used thawed, overnight-rested PBMC stained with anti-CD3, a viability dye and GMM-loaded CD1B tetramer. The lipid loaded on the CD1B tetramers was C32 glucose monomycolate from Rhodococcus equi. Before cryopreservation, the sorted PBMC lost their CD14-expressing monocytes. Tetramer-negative cells, 90,000 to 100,000 per donor, were also sorted. Chain pairing is unknown; alpha and beta were sequenced separately. The table came from immunoSEQ multiplex PCR; TCRdb's copy has only in-frame clones and leaves some out. The data show about 59,000 clones, roughly 79% seen once. V gave up 2 bases and J gave up 9 bases; unmatched junction bases: 7. CDR3 size: 15 residues. From germline, CDR1 is SGHTA and CDR2 FQGNSA.

The chain recombines TRBV7-2 with TRBJ1-6; 7 bases match TRBD1. This TCR came from an adult woman with latent tuberculosis. The sample taken for sequencing was CD1b-GMM tetramer-negative cells sorted from PBMCs. The CDR3 DNA is TGTGCCAGCAGCTTATGGGACAGCCAGATTTCACCCCTCCACTTT. It is translated as CASSLWDSQISPLHF.